A single sample is the source of the 11 T cell receptor beta chains below, sequenced in a study of tumor-infiltrating lymphocytes in primary liver carcinoma. Reverse transcription of approximately 500 ng total RNA with a constant-region primer produced TCR beta cDNA. Library construction for TCR beta comprised three nested multiplex PCR rounds performed with slightly modified ARM-PCR. The opening two PCR rounds, around 11 cycles each, paired TRBV1-TRBV30 forward primers with a C-beta reverse primer. TCRdb processed the multiplex PCR reads anew with MiXCR; each CDR3 protein has one entry. The sample holds fewer than 400,000 distinct CDR3 sequences, around three fifths seen once. It was unsorted whole blood that yielded blood RNA, and germline DNA was also extracted. The sequencing input was peripheral blood. These TCRs come from a man aged 40-49 years with primary liver carcinoma and hepatitis B virus infection.

In the case of this clonotype: With a much larger clone just one base away, this may be a read error. This sequence joins TRBV6-2 or TRBV6-3 and TRBJ1-1; D unclear. The CDR3 runs 14 residues. CDR1 MNHEY and CDR2 SVGEGT come from the germline V gene. The CDR3 sequence is CASTQHGLNTEVFF. The CDR3 region has the DNA TGTGCCAGCACCCAACATGGACTGAACACTGAAGTTTTCTTT.

The rearrangement uses TRBV28 and TRBJ2-2, with D possibly matching TRBD2 (5 bases). Germline CDR1 and CDR2: MDHEN and SYDVKM. The length of the CDR3 is 14 residues. The V and J ends lost 6 bases and 5 bases respectively, with 13 bases between them. The CDR3 loop reads CASSRGRSTGELFF. CDR3 DNA sequence: TGTGCCAGCAGCCGGGGAAGGAGTACCGGGGAGCTGTTTTTT.

The gene calls are TRBV7-9 and TRBJ1-5; the D is unclear. Per the germline V gene, CDR1 is SEHNR and CDR2 is FQNEAQ (reference sequence). This CDR3 has 13 amino acids. The V gene lost 1 base and the J gene lost 6 bases, with 7 bases spanning the gap. The CDR3 protein is CASSLGAGQPQHF. The CDR3 nucleotides read TGTGCCAGCAGCTTAGGGGCTGGTCAGCCCCAGCATTTT.

The V gene is TRBV19, the J gene TRBJ2-7; D unresolved. Germline V gene sequence: CDR1 LNHDA, CDR2 SQIVND (reference sequence). Trimming removed 3 bases from V and 0 bases from J, with 6 bases in between. The CDR3 extends over 13 amino acids. CDR3 coding DNA: TGTGCCAGTAGTATGCGATACTCCTACGAGCAGTACTTC. This codes for CASSMRYSYEQYF.

Remarks on this clonotype: The conserved phenylalanine or tryptophan normally closing the CDR3 is absent here, so this likely arose from a read error. V gene TRBV6-1 combines with J gene TRBJ2-1; possibly TRBD2 for D (5 bases). Germline V gene lookup returns CDR1 MNHNS and CDR2 SASEGT. This CDR3 contains 15 residues. CDR3 region: CASREERQAYNEQFL. In nucleotides, the CDR3 is TGTGCCAGCAGAGAAGAGCGGCAAGCCTACAATGAGCAGTTCCTC.

For this clonotype: This may stem from a read error, because a much larger clone lies one nucleotide away. This is likely a read error, given that the CDR3 carries no conserved phenylalanine or tryptophan at its end. J is TRBJ1-2 and V is TRBV14, with 7 bases that match TRBD1. Trimming cost V 1 base and J 3 bases; bases outside gene matches: 8. Germline lookup yields CDR1 SGHDN and CDR2 FVKESK. CDR3 length equals 16 residues. The CDR3 loop reads CASSQVYRGKDYGYTL. CDR3 DNA sequence: TGTGCCAGCAGCCAAGTCTACAGGGGCAAGGACTATGGCTACACCCTC.

On this clonotype itself: The missing conserved phenylalanine or tryptophan at the end of this CDR3 makes a read error likely. The chain has TRBV11-2 and TRBJ2-1, with D maybe TRBD2 (5 bases). Germline CDR1 is SGHAT and CDR2 is FQNNGV. The CDR3 consists of 13 residues. CDR3 in amino acids: CAGSLVANNEQFY. CDR3 nucleotides: TGTGCCGGCAGCTTAGTAGCGAACAATGAGCAGTTCTAC.

Regarding this clonotype: With a much larger clone just one base away, this may be a read error. The V and J genes are TRBV12-3 or TRBV12-4 and TRBJ2-2; possible D gene TRBD1, 6 bases. The CDR3 is 17 amino acids. V was trimmed by 4 bases and J by 3 bases, leaving 18 bases between them. CDR3: CASSSPSGDAYTGELFF. In nucleotides, the CDR3 is TGTGCCAGCAGTTCCCCCTCAGGGGACGCTTACACCGGGGAGCTGTTTTTT.

The rearrangement joins TRBV10-2 to TRBJ2-7, with 7 bases fitting TRBD1. CDR1 WSHSY and CDR2 SAAADI come from the germline V gene. Trimming removed 7 bases from V and 5 bases from J; junction bases left unmatched: 11. The CDR3 extends over 14 amino acids. As DNA, the CDR3 is TGCGCCAGCAACCGGTACAGGGGTATCGACGAGCAGTACTTC. Translating it yields CASNRYRGIDEQYF.

A few counts support this clonotype. The V and J genes are TRBV6-6 and TRBJ2-7, with 9 bases matching TRBD1. CDR1 and CDR2 from the germline V gene are MNHNY and SVGAGI (reference sequence). The CDR3 length is 14 residues. J was trimmed by 2 bases and V by 6 bases; bases with no gene match: 5. The CDR3 reads CASRPGQGTYEQYF. The DNA for the CDR3 is TGTGCCAGCAGGCCCGGACAGGGGACCTACGAGCAGTACTTC.

Note on this clonotype: This sequence may be a read error, since a much larger clone differs from it by one base. The rearrangement joins TRBV4-1 to TRBJ2-5; perhaps TRBD2 as D (5 bases). Trimming shortened V by 0 bases and J by 8 bases, and 13 bases separated the two germline ends. CDR1 and CDR2 (germline): MGHRA, YSYEKL. This CDR3 contains 14 residues. This chain's CDR3 is CASSQEELGDTQYF. The DNA of the CDR3 is TGCGCCAGCAGCCAAGAGGAGCTGGGAGATACCCAGTACTTC.